The 8 T cell receptor beta chains given below trace back to one sample, sequenced in a study of Ad26.COV2.S vaccination and SARS-CoV-2 variants. Treatment defined: 15 to 20 received Ad26.COV2.S at low or high dose, single or two shots; 5 received placebo; per-sample allocation not given. Sampling occurred on day 63 after the first vaccine or placebo injection. Profiling relied on immunoSEQ multiplex PCR, and the TCRdb table lists in-frame clones only, not all of them. The table records 350,000 to 600,000 clones, roughly nine tenths of them present only once. Sequences were derived from peripheral blood, sampled in a trial of Ad26.COV2.S vaccine versus placebo. The receptors stem from a person between 18 and 65 years old who received the Ad26.COV2.S COVID-19 vaccine or a placebo.

The chain carries TRBV18 and TRBJ1-2; possible D gene TRBD1, 5 bases. Germline assignment: CDR1 KGHSH and CDR2 LQKENI. V was trimmed by 3 bases and J by 8 bases, leaving 19 bases between them. The CDR3 runs 15 residues. The CDR3 sequence is CASSPVAAPAGGYTF. In DNA, the CDR3 is TGTGCCAGCTCACCGGTGGCCGCCCCAGCAGGGGGCTACACCTTC.

The chain links TRBV5-6 to TRBJ1-1; D call uncertain. The germline V gene encodes CDR1 SGHDT and CDR2 YYEEEE. This CDR3 is 15 amino acids long. V dropped 4 bases and J dropped 1 base, with 14 bases sitting between them. The DNA of the CDR3 is TGTGCCAGCAGCCCGGACCTAGGGAGGAACACTGAAGCTTTCTTT. Its protein is CASSPDLGRNTEAFF.

The chain is built from TRBV6-2 or TRBV6-3 and TRBJ2-7; 7 bases agree with TRBD1. Germline CDR1 MNHEY, CDR2 SVGEGT. The length of the CDR3 is 14 residues. V shed 6 bases and J 3 bases; nucleotides not matched to a gene: 8. The CDR3 is CASSRDRVGYEQYF. Here the CDR3 DNA reads TGTGCCAGCAGCCGAGACAGGGTGGGCTACGAGCAGTACTTC.

This rearrangement joins TRBV2 to TRBJ2-1, with 9 bases that match TRBD2. V lost 3 bases to trimming and J lost 7 bases; unmatched junction nucleotides: 10. This CDR3 has 16 amino acids. CDR1 and CDR2 (germline): SNHLY, FYNNEI. The CDR3 sequence: CASSDPQASGTNEQFF. CDR3 nucleotides: TGTGCCAGCAGTGACCCCCAGGCTAGCGGGACGAATGAGCAGTTCTTC. The variable domain in full, with the rest retrieved from reference TRBV2 and TRBJ2-1, is EPEVTQTPSHQVTQMGQEVILRCVPISNHLYFYWYRQILGQKVEFLVSFYNNEISEKSEIFDDQFSVERPDGSNFTLKIRSTKLEDSAMYFCASSDPQASGTNEQFFGPGTRLTVL.

On this clone itself: This same CDR3 is encoded by further DNA sequences in the sample. CDR3 sequence: CASSVSYGEQFF. The CDR3 DNA reads TGTGCCAGCAGCGTATCTTACGGTGAGCAGTTCTTC. The chain employs TRBV9 and TRBJ2-1, with D hard to call. This CDR3 region has 12 residues. Between the trimmed V and J ends, which lost 1 base and 9 bases, there was a span of 8 bases. The V gene's germline CDR1 is SGDLS and CDR2 YYNGEE.

The CDR3: CARREGDTGELFF. For the CDR3, the DNA is TGTGCCAGGCGGGAGGGAGATACCGGGGAGCTGTTTTTT. The chain has TRBV7-8 and TRBJ2-2, with TRBD2 identical over 9 bases. In germline, CDR1 is SGHVS, CDR2 FQNEAQ. V was pared by 9 bases and J by 5 bases, with 4 bases of the junction left unmatched. The CDR3 spans 13 residues.

The V and J genes are TRBV27 and TRBJ1-2; D is possibly TRBD1 (6 bases). Germline CDR1 MNHEY, CDR2 SMNVEV (reference sequence). V was clipped by 8 bases and J by 3 bases, with 13 bases between them. The CDR3 loop spans 13 amino acids. CDR3 bases: TGTGCCAGCTATACAGGGTCCCACTATGGCTACACCTTC. It is translated as CASYTGSHYGYTF.

The genes are TRBV5-4 and TRBJ2-1, with TRBD2 identical over 11 bases. The CDR3 has 15 amino acids. Germline V gives CDR1 SGHNT, CDR2 YYREEE (reference sequence). The J segment lost 2 bases and the V segment lost 4 bases, leaving 2 bases of the junction unmatched. In nucleotides, the CDR3 is TGTGCCAGCAGCCGTAGCGGGGGGGCCTACAATGAGCAGTTCTTC. Translation: CASSRSGGAYNEQFF.